A single TCR beta chain is shown here with its context. The antigen is unknown. This entry comes from a study of T cell responses to AZD1222 COVID-19 vaccine. Study-wide points: Only a handful of AZD1222 recipients, several in all, had baseline seropositivity.

Libraries were prepared by immunoSEQ multiplex PCR; TCRdb keeps only in-frame clonotypes and omits some of them. Of roughly 97,000 clones in the sample, roughly 86% were seen once. V was trimmed by 0 bases and J by 7 bases, leaving 9 bases between them. Germline values: CDR1 SGHTA, CDR2 FQGNSA. This CDR3 spans 13 amino acids. The specimen comprised peripheral blood, sampled 28 days after the second dose of the MenACWY control vaccine. The source is an adult who received the MenACWY meningococcal vaccine as a control. V is TRBV7-2 and J is TRBJ2-5, with D hard to call. The CDR3 DNA reads as TGTGCCAGCAGCTTAGCTACCGACTGGACCCAGTACTTC. As protein: CASSLATDWTQYF. The variable domain in full, with the rest retrieved from reference TRBV7-2 and TRBJ2-5, is GAGVSQSPSNKVTEKGKDVELRCDPISGHTALYWYRQSLGQGLEFLIYFQGNSAPDKSGLPSDRFSAERTGGSVSTLTIQRTQQEDSAVYLCASSLATDWTQYFGPGTRLLVL.